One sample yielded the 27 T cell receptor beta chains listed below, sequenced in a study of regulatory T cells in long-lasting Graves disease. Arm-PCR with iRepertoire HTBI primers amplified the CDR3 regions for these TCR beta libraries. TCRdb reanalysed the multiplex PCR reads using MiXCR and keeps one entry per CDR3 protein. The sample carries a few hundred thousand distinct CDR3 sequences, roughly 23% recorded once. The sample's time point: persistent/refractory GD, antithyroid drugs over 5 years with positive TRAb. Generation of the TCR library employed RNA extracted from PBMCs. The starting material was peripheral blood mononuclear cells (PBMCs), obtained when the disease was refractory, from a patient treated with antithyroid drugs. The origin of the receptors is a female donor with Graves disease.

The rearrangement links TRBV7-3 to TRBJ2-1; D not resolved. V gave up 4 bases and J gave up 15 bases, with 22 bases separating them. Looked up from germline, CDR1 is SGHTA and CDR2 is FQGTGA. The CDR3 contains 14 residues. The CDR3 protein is CASSSAPDGAPWFF. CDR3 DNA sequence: TGTGCCAGCAGCTCGGCGCCGGACGGAGCACCCTGGTTCTTC.

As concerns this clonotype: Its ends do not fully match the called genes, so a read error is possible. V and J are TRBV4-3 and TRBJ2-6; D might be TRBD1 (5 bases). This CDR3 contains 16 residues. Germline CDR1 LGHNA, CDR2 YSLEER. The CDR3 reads CASSQDRESGANVLAF. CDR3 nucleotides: TGCGCCAGCAGCCAAGACAGGGAATCTGGGGCCAACGTCCTGGCTTTC.

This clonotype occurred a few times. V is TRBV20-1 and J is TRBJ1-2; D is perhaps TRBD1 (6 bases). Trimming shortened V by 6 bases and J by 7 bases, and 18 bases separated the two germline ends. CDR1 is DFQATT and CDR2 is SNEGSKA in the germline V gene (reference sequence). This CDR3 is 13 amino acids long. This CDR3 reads CSALDRITRGYTF. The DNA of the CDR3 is TGCAGTGCCCTGGACAGAATTACCCGTGGCTACACCTTC.

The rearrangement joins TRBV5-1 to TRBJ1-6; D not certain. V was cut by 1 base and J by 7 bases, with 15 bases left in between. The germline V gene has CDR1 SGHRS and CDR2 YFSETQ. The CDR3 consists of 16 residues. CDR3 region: CASSLSGLTLNSPLHF. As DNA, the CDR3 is TGCGCCAGCAGCTTGTCGGGATTAACTTTGAATTCACCCCTCCACTTT.

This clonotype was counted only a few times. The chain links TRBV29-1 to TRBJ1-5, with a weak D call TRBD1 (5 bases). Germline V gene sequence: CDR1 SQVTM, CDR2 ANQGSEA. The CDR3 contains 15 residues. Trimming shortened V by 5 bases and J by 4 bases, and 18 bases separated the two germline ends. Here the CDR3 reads CSVSNPREINQPQHF. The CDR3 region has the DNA TGCAGCGTTAGCAACCCCAGGGAAATAAATCAGCCCCAGCATTTT.

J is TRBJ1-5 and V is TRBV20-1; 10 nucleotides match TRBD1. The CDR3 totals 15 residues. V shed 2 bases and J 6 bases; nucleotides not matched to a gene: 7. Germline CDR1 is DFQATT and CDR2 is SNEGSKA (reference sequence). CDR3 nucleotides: TGCAGTGCTAGAATGACAGGGGGCGAGGTTCAGCCCCAGCATTTT. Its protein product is CSARMTGGEVQPQHF.

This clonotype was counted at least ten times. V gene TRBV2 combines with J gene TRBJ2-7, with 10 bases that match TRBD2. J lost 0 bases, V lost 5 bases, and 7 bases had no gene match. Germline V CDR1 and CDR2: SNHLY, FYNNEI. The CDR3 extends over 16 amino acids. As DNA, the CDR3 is TGTGCCAGCAGTAAGGAAAGCGGGAGGGCCTCCTACGAGCAGTACTTC. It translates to CASSKESGRASYEQYF.

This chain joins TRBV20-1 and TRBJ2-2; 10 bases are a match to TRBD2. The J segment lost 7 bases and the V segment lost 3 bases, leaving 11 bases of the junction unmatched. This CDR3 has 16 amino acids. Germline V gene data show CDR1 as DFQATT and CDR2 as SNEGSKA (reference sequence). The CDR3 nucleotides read TGCAGTGCTAGGCCGGGGGAGCGGGGGGGCAGCGGGGAGCTGTTTTTT. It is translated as CSARPGERGGSGELFF.

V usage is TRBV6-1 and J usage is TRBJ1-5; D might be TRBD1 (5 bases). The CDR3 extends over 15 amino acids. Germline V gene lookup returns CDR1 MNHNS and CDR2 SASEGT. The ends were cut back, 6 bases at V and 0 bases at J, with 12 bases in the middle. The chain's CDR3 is CASSLGTASNQPQHF. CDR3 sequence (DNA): TGTGCCAGCAGCCTCGGGACGGCTAGCAATCAGCCCCAGCATTTT.

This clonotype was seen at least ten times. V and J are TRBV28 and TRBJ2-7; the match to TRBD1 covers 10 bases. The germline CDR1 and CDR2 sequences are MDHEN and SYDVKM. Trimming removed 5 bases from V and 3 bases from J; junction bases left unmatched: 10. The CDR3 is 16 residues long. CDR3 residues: CASSPTLRTGGYEQYF. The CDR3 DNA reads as TGTGCCAGCAGTCCCACTCTTCGGACAGGGGGCTACGAGCAGTACTTC.

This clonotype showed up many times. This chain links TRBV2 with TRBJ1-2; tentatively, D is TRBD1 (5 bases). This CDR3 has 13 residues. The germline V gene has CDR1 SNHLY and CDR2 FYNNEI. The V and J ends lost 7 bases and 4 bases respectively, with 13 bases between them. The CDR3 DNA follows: TGTGCCAGCACGTTAGACAGCTTCTATGGCTACACCTTC. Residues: CASTLDSFYGYTF.

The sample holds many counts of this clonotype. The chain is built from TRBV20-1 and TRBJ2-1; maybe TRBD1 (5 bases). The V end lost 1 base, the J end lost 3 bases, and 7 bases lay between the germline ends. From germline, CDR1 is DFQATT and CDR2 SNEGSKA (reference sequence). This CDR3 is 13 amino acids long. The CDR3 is CSARGGLYNEQFF. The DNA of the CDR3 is TGCAGTGCTAGAGGGGGCCTCTACAATGAGCAGTTCTTC.

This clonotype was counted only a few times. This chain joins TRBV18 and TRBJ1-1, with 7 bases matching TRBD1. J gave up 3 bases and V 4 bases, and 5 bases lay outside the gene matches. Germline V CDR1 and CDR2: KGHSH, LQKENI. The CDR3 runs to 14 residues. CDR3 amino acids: CASSRRQGDTEAFF. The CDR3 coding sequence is TGTGCCAGCTCACGGCGACAGGGCGACACTGAAGCTTTCTTT.

CDR3 nucleotide sequence: TGTGCCAGCAGCTCTCGCGCGGAAGGGGGGGGCCTTGCCTATGGCTACACCTTC. This codes for CASSSRAEGGGLAYGYTF. The chain employs TRBV5-6 and TRBJ1-2, with D possibly TRBD1 on 6 matching bases. This CDR3 has 18 residues. Deletions cut 3 bases from V and 4 bases from J, with 25 bases between. Germline-derived CDR1 and CDR2 are SGHDT and YYEEEE.

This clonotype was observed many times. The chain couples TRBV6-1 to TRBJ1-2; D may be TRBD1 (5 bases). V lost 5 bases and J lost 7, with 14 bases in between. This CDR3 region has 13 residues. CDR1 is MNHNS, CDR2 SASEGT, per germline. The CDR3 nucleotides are TGTGCCAGCAGTCCGGGACCCGGATTTGGCTACACCTTC. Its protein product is CASSPGPGFGYTF.

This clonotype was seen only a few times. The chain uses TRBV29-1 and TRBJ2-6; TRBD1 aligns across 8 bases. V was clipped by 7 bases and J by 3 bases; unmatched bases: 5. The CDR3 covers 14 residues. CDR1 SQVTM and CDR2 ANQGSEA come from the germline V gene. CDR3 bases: TGCAGCGCCTCCGACAGGGGTGGGGCCAACGTCCTGACTTTC. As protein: CSASDRGGANVLTF.

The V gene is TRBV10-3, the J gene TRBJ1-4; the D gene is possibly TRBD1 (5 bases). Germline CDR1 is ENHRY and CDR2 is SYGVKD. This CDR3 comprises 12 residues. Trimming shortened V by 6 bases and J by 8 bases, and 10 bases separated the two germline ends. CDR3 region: CAIRGEDEKLFF. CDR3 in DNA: TGTGCCATCAGGGGGGAAGACGAAAAACTGTTTTTT.

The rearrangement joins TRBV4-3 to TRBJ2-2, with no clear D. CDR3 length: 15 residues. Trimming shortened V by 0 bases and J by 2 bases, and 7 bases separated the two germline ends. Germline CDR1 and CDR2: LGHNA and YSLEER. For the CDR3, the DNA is TGCGCCAGCAGCCAAGAGAGACAAAACACCGGGGAGCTGTTTTTT. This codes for CASSQERQNTGELFF.

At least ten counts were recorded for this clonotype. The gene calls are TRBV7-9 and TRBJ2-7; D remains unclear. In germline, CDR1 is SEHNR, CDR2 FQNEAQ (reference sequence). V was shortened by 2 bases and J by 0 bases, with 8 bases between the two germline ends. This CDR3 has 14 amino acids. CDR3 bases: TGTGCCAGCAGCTTATCGAGGAGCTCCTACGAGCAGTACTTC. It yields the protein CASSLSRSSYEQYF.

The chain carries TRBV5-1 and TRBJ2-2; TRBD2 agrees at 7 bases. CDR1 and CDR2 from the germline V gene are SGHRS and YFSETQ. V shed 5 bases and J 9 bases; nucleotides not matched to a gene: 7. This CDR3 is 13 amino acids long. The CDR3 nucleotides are TGCGCCAGCAGAGAGCCGGGGGGAAGGGAGCTGTTTTTT. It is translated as CASREPGGRELFF.

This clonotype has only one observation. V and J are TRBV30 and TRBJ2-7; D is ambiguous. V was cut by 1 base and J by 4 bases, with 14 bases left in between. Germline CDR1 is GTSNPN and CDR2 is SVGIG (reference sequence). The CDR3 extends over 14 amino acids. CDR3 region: CAWSGAPGHYEQYF. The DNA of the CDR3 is TGTGCCTGGAGTGGGGCTCCCGGGCATTACGAGCAGTACTTC.

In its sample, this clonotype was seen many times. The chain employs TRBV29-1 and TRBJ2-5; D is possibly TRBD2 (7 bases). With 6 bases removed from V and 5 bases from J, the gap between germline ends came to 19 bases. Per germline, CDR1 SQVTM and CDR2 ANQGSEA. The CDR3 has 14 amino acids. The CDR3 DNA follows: TGCAGCGTGAACTTACAGGGAGGGCGGGAGACCCAGTACTTC. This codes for CSVNLQGGRETQYF. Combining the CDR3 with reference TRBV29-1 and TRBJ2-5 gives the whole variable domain SAVISQKPSRDICQRGTSLTIQCQVDSQVTMMFWYRQQPGQSLTLIATANQGSEATYESGFVIDKFPISRPNLTFSTLTVSNMSPEDSSIYLCSVNLQGGRETQYFGPGTRLLVL.

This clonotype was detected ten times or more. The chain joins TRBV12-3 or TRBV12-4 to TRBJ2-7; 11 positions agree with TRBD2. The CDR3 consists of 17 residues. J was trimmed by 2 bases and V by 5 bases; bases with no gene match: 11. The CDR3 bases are TGTGCCAGCAGTCAAGGACTAGCGGGCTCTTTCCCCTACGAGCAGTACTTC. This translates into CASSQGLAGSFPYEQYF.

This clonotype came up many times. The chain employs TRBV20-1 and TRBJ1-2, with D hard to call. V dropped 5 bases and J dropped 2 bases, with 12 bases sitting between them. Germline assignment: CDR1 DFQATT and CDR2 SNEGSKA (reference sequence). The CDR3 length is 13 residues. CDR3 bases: TGCAGTGCTGGATCGACTGCGAACTATGGCTACACCTTC. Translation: CSAGSTANYGYTF.

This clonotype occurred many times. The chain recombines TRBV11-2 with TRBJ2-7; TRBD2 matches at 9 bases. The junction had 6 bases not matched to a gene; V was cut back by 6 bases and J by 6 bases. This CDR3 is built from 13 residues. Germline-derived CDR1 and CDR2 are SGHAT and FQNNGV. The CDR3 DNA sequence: TGTGCCAGCAGTTCTAGCGGGGTCGGCGAGCAGTACTTC. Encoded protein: CASSSSGVGEQYF. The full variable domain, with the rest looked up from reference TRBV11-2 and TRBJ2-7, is EAGVAQSPRYKIIEKRQSVAFWCNPISGHATLYWYQQILGQGPKLLIQFQNNGVVDDSQLPKDRFSAERLKGVDSTLKIQPAKLEDSAVYLCASSSSGVGEQYFGPGTRLTVT.

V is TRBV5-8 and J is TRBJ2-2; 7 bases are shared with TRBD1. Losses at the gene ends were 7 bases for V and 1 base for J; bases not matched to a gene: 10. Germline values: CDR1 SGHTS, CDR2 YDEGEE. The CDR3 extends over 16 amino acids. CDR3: CASLRGLIKNTGELFF. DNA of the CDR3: TGTGCCAGCCTGAGGGGGCTGATAAAGAACACCGGGGAGCTGTTTTTT. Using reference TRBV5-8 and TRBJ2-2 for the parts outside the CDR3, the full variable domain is EAGVTQSPTHLIKTRGQQATLRCSPISGHTSVYWYQQALGLGLQFLLWYDEGEERNRGNFPPRFSGRQFPNYSSELNVNALELEDSALYLCASLRGLIKNTGELFFGEGSRLTVL.

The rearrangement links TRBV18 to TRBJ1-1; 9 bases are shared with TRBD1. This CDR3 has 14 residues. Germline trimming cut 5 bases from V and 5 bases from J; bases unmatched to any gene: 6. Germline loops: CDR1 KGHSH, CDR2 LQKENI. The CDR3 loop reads CASSTDRGRTEAFF. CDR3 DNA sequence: TGTGCCAGCTCAACCGACAGGGGGAGGACTGAAGCTTTCTTT.